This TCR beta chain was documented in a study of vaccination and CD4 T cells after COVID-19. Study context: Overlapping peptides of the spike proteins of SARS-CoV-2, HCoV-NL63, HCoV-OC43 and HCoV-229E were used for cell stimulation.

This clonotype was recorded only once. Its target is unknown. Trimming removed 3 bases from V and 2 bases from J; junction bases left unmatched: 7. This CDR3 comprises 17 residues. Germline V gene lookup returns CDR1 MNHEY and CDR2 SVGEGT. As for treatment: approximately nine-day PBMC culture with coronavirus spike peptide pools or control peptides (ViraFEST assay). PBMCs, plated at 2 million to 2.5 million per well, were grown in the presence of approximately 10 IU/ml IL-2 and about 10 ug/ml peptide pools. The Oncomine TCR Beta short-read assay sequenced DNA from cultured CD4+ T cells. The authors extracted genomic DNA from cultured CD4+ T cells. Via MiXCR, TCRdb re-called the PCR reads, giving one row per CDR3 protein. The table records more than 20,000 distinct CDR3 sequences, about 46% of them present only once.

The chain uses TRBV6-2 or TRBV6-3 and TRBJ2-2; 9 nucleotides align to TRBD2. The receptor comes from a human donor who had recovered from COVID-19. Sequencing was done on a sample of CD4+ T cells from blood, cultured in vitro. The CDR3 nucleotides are TGTGCCAGCAGTTATCTCTCTAGCGGGACCAACACCGGGGAGCTGTTTTTT. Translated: CASSYLSSGTNTGELFF.